This TCR beta chain was sequenced during a study of CD8 T cells in ankylosing spondylitis. TCRdb called the 5' RACE reads again in MiXCR, with one record for every CDR3 protein. The repertoire holds 230,000 or so distinct CDR3 sequences, about 24% seen once, with around 0.64% in the top ten. The germline V and J ends were trimmed by 7 bases and 2 bases, with 5 bases remaining between them. The germline V gene has CDR1 SQVTM and CDR2 ANQGSEA. The CDR3 sequence is 10 residues long. Study-wide findings and caveats: Disease-associated clonotypes exhibited CD8+ identity and were relatively infrequent in peripheral blood. Ankylosing spondylitis blood appeared to be characterized by a TCR beta motif of roughly eight highly homologous variants.

This clonotype appeared a few times. Antigen: not known. The TCR was taken from a male donor with ankylosing spondylitis or in good health (not recorded which). This sequence joins TRBV29-1 and TRBJ2-5; D gene ambiguous. Sample: blood, either unsorted or a sorted T cell fraction (not recorded which). The CDR3 protein is CSGLQETQYF. CDR3 sequence (DNA): TGCAGCGGGCTACAAGAGACCCAGTACTTC.